This T cell receptor (beta chain) was recorded in a study of T cells after yellow fever vaccination. Study summary: Preparation of fractions with low cell numbers was performed using SMART-Seq v4 Ultra Low Input. Study-level results: The study re-detected most primary-vaccination clones after the booster (around 96% CD4, roughly 91% CD8).

Worth noting for this clonotype: Its antigen is currently unknown.

TCRdb used MiXCR to reprocess the 5' RACE reads, holding one entry per CDR3 protein. Of some 150,000 distinct CDR3 sequences in the sample, approximately 11% were seen once. This CDR3 region has 16 residues. Germline V lookup: CDR1 LGHNA, CDR2 YSLEER. V was clipped by 0 bases and J by 4 bases; unmatched bases: 2. This specimen was CD8+ T cells sorted from PBMCs, taken 15 days after the yellow fever booster vaccination. The source of this sequence is a man aged 18 to 29 who received the YFV17D yellow fever vaccine. This chain links TRBV4-3 with TRBJ2-4, with 11 bases that match TRBD2. The CDR3 protein is CASSQDSSGGKNIQYF. As DNA, the CDR3 is TGCGCCAGCAGCCAAGATTCTAGCGGGGGGAAAAACATTCAGTACTTC.